The 8 T cell receptor beta chains in this list originate from one sample, sequenced in a study of metastatic and nonmetastatic thyroid tumors. No treatment of any kind had been given to any patient before thyroid surgery. TCRdb reassembled clones from the PCR reads with MiXCR. The repertoire holds some 37,000 clones, around 43% seen once, with around a quarter in the top ten. The sequenced sample consisted of tumor tissue. All receptors derive from a male donor with papillary thyroid cancer or a benign thyroid nodule (not recorded which). Some clones in this sample may be carry-over from other donors' samples.

This chain uses TRBV6-1 with TRBJ1-6; D may be TRBD1 (6 bases). V was trimmed by 6 bases and J by 8 bases, leaving 14 bases between them. The CDR3 is made up of 14 amino acids. In germline, CDR1 is MNHNS, CDR2 SASEGT. The CDR3 spells CASSPDSGDSPLHF. DNA for the CDR3: TGTGCCAGCAGCCCGGACAGTGGGGATTCACCCCTCCACTTT.

The chain recombines TRBV6-1 with TRBJ2-3, with D perhaps TRBD2 (5 bases). Trimming removed 6 bases from V and 3 bases from J, with 10 bases in between. This CDR3 has 13 amino acids. Germline V lookup: CDR1 MNHNS, CDR2 SASEGT. In DNA, the CDR3 is TGTGCCAGCAGCCTACGGACTACAGATACGCAGTATTTT. This gives the protein CASSLRTTDTQYF.

In this sample, this clone turned up a few times. The rearrangement uses TRBV24-1 and TRBJ1-5, with TRBD1 as a possible D gene (6 bases). The germline V gene encodes CDR1 KGHDR and CDR2 SFDVKD. This CDR3 region has 15 residues. The V end was cut by 5 bases, the J end by 4 bases, with 14 bases between. CDR3 DNA: TGTGCCACCAGTGTCCTGGACAGCCGTAATCAGCCCCAGCATTTT. Protein sequence: CATSVLDSRNQPQHF.

This chain links TRBV6-2 or TRBV6-3 with TRBJ1-3; D remains ambiguous. V was pared by 5 bases and J by 0 bases, with 23 bases between. The V gene's germline CDR1 is MNHEY and CDR2 SVGEGT. This CDR3 has 19 residues. CDR3 in amino acids: CASSMMGAVASYSGNTIYF. CDR3 nucleotide sequence: TGTGCCAGCAGTATGATGGGTGCTGTAGCCAGCTACTCTGGAAACACCATATATTTT.

The chain has TRBV3-1 and TRBJ2-5, with TRBD1 as a possible D gene (6 bases). The CDR3 contains 14 residues. Germline V gives CDR1 LGHDT, CDR2 YNNKEL (reference sequence). The ends were cut back, 4 bases at V and 2 bases at J, with 11 bases in the middle. CDR3 DNA sequence: TGTGCCAGCAGCCGATACAGGGTTCAAGAGACCCAGTACTTC. Its translation: CASSRYRVQETQYF.

CDR3 amino acids: CASSLPGQGAGYGYTF. The CDR3 DNA is TGCGCCAGCAGCCTCCCGGGACAGGGGGCGGGATATGGCTACACCTTC. V is TRBV5-1 and J is TRBJ1-2, with TRBD1 matching over 12 bases. The CDR3 runs to 16 residues. Trimming took 4 bases from V and 5 from J; bases not matched to a gene: 9. Germline lookup yields CDR1 SGHRS and CDR2 YFSETQ.

This clone was seen more than once but under ten times. The chain employs TRBV6-4 and TRBJ2-6; no reliable D call. The length of the CDR3 is 15 residues. Germline V gene data show CDR1 as MRHNA and CDR2 as SNTAGT. V lost 2 bases to trimming and J lost 0 bases, with 5 bases between them. CDR3 region: CASSDGSSGANVLTF. CDR3 coding DNA: TGTGCCAGCAGTGACGGCAGCTCTGGGGCCAACGTCCTGACTTTC.

In DNA form, the CDR3 reads TGTGCCAGCAGCCCCAGGGCATTCGGATCCTACAATGAGCAGTTCTTC. It is translated as CASSPRAFGSYNEQFF. The V gene is TRBV4-2, the J gene TRBJ2-1; tentative D call: TRBD1 (5 bases). This CDR3 is built from 16 residues. CDR1 and CDR2 (germline): LGHNA, YNFKEQ. Trimming took off 4 bases at V and 1 base at J, with 14 bases between the two ends.